This T cell receptor beta chain is from a study of T cell responses to AZD1222 COVID-19 vaccine. Study at large: Both about-4-week and about-12-week second-dose recipients were combined.

This CDR3 is built from 14 residues. Germline CDR1 reads LNHDA; CDR2 reads SQIVND (reference sequence). Trimming shortened V by 1 base and J by 1 base, and 7 bases separated the two germline ends. This clone has only a few counts. Its antigen is undetermined. Study results and limitations: Baseline seropositivity occurred in only six or seven AZD1222 recipients. In the spike-specific TCR repertoire, nearly half reportedly target unmutated variant regions.

Sequencing used immunoSEQ multiplex PCR; TCRdb keeps in-frame clones, though not all of them. The data contain about 120,000 clones, about 91% of them singletons. The sample in question was peripheral blood, obtained on day 0 of AZD1222 vaccination. The TCR comes from an adult in good health. The chain joins TRBV19 to TRBJ1-1, with D unresolved. This CDR3 reads CASSIAPQNTEAFF. The CDR3 nucleotides are TGTGCCAGTAGTATAGCGCCACAGAACACTGAAGCTTTCTTT.